The source of this TCR beta chain is a study of blood T cell repertoires in COVID-19. A single count supports this clone. V was cut by 10 bases and J by 5 bases, with 11 bases left in between. There are 11 residues in the CDR3. As processed by the authors: From reference gene primer amplification, estimates of nucleated cell counts were derived. Assay: immunoSEQ multiplex PCR; the TCRdb copy retains only in-frame clones and omits some. Clonal size and the V and J genes are those of that table, whereas D and trimming came from the DNA. The sample records a few hundred thousand clones, about 90% being singletons.

This chain joins TRBV12-3 or TRBV12-4 and TRBJ1-2, with unresolved D. Sequencing was carried out using PBMCs or T cells enriched from blood (not recorded which). This sequence originates from a woman between 25 and 40 years old who had recovered from COVID-19. This chain's CDR3 is CATREGYGYTF. The CDR3 coding sequence is TGTGCCACAAGGGAGGGATATGGCTACACCTTC.